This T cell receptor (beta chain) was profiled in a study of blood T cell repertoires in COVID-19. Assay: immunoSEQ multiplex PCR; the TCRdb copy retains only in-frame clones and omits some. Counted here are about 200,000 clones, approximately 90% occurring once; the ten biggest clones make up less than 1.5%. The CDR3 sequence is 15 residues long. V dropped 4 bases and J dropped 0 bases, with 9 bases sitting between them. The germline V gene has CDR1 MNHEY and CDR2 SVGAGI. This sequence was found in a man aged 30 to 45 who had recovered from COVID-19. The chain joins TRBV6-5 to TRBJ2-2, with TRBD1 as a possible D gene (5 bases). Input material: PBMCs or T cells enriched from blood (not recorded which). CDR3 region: CASSSRQPNTGELFF. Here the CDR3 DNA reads TGTGCCAGCAGTTCGCGACAGCCGAACACCGGGGAGCTGTTTTTT.